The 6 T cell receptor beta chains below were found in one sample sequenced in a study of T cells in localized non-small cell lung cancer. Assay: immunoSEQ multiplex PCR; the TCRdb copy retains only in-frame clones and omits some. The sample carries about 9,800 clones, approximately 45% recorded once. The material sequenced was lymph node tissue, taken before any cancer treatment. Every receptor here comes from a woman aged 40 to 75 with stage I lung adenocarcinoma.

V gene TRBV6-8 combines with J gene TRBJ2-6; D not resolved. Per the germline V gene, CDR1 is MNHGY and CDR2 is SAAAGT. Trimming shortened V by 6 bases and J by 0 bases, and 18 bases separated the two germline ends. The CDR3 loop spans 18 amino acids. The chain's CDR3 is CASSQPKGTSSGANVLTF. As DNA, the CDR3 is TGTGCCAGCAGCCAACCCAAGGGCACCTCCTCTGGGGCCAACGTCCTGACTTTC.

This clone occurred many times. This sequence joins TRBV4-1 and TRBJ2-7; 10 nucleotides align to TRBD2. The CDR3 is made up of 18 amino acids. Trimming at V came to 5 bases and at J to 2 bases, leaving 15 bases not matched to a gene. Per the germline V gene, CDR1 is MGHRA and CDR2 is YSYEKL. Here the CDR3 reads CASSYRTSGTGGTYEQYF. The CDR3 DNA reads TGCGCCAGCAGCTACCGGACTAGCGGAACCGGTGGGACCTACGAGCAGTACTTC.

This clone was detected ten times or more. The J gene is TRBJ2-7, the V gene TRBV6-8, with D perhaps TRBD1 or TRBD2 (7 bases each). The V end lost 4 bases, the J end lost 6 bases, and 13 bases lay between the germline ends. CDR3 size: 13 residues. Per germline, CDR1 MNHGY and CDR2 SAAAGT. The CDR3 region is CASSFVRGGEQYF. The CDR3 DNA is TGTGCCAGCAGTTTCGTCAGGGGGGGCGAGCAGTACTTC.

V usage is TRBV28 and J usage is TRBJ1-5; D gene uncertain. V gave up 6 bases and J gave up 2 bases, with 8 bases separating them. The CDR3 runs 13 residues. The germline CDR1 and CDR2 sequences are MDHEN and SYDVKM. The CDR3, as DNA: TGTGCCAGCAGCTCGGGAGGCAATCAGCCCCAGCATTTT. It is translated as CASSSGGNQPQHF. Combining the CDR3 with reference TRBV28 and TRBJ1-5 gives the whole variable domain DVKVTQSSRYLVKRTGEKVFLECVQDMDHENMFWYRQDPGLGLRLIYFSYDVKMKEKGDIPEGYSVSREKKERFSLILESASTNQTSMYLCASSSGGNQPQHFGDGTRLSIL.

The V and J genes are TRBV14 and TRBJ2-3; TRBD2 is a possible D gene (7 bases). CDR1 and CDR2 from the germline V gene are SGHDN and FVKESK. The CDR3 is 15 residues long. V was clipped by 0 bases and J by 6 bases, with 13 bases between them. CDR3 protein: CASSQETGGGDTQYF. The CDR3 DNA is TGTGCCAGCAGCCAAGAGACGGGGGGCGGGGATACGCAGTATTTT.

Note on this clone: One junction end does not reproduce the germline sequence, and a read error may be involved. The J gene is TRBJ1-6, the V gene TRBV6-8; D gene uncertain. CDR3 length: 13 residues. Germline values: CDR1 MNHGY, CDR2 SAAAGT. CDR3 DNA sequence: TGTGTCAGCACCCCCGAGATCGCTTCACCCCTCCACTTT. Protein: CVSTPEIASPLHF.